A selection of T cell receptor beta chains follows, all from one sample in a study of OX40 agonist ivuxolimab in advanced cancers. Sequenced by immunoSEQ multiplex PCR; TCRdb stores in-frame clones only, minus some. The table shows 9,000 to 13,000 clones, with 65% to 85% occurring only once. The sample in question was CD4+ or CD8+ T cells sorted from blood, obtained in a trial of the OX40 agonist ivuxolimab. These receptors were taken from an adult with an advanced solid tumor such as melanoma, head and neck, liver or kidney cancer. The CDR3 runs from the conserved cysteine through the conserved F or W. The order of the fields is clone size, J gene, D gene, V gene, CDR3 DNA, CDR3 protein. A D gene is named only where the DNA matches it firmly. Size tells how often a clone was seen (once, few, many) or the class of an expanded clone, and some rows leave it out.

. TRBJ2-5 TRBD2 TRBV5-1 TGCGCCAGCAGCTTGAGGCCGAGCGGGAGTCCCCCTGGGCACCAAGAGACCCAGTACTTC CASSLRPSGSPPGHQETQYF
. TRBJ2-1 . TRBV11-3 TGTGCCAGCAGCTTAGATCCGTATGAGCAGTTCTTC CASSLDPYEQFF
. TRBJ2-1 . TRBV7-2 TGTGCCAGCAGCCAACCATCGGGAAATGAGCAGTTCTTC CASSQPSGNEQFF
. TRBJ1-5 . TRBV21-1 TGTGCCAGCAGCAACGGAGCGGACAGGATTAGCAATCAGCCCCAGCATTTT CASSNGADRISNQPQHF
. TRBJ1-3 . TRBV9 TGTGCCAGCAGCGTAGAGGCAGGTTCTGGAAACACCATATATTTT CASSVEAGSGNTIYF
. TRBJ2-3 TRBD2 TRBV27 TGTGCCAGCAGTCCCGGGACTAGCGGGAGCGATACGCAGTATTTT CASSPGTSGSDTQYF
. TRBJ1-2 . TRBV27 TGTGCCAGCAGTTTATCCCCGGGAGACCGCTACACCTTC CASSLSPGDRYTF
. TRBJ1-1 . TRBV7-9 TGTGCCAGCAGCCGGGACGGTAATCTGGAAGCTTTCTTT CASSRDGNLEAFF
. TRBJ2-2 TRBD1 TRBV29-1 TGCAGCATCCCCGGGACAGGGGGCGTCGGGGAGCTGTTTTTT CSIPGTGGVGELFF
. TRBJ1-5 . TRBV6-6 TGTGCCAGCAGTTACTCGATCAGGGTTGAAGGGGAGCCCCAGCATTTT CASSYSIRVEGEPQHF
. TRBJ2-2 . TRBV6-1 TGTGCCAGCAGTGACGGGGATACCGGGGAGCTGTTTTTT CASSDGDTGELFF
. TRBJ1-4 TRBD1 TRBV11-3 TGTGCCAGCAGCTCGACGGGACAGATTAATGAAAAACTGTTTTTT CASSSTGQINEKLFF
once TRBJ2-7 . TRBV27 TGTGCCAGCAGTTTATCTACAGGGCACTCCTACGAGCAGTACTTC CASSLSTGHSYEQYF
. TRBJ1-4 TRBD1 TRBV7-8 TGTGCCGGGACAGGAGATACTAATGAAAAACTGTTTTTT CAGTGDTNEKLFF
. TRBJ1-1 . TRBV19 TGTGCCAGTAGTATAGGGAAGAACACTGAAGCTTTCTTT CASSIGKNTEAFF
. TRBJ2-7 . TRBV5-4 TGTGCCAGCAGCTTGGCGACGGGTTCCTACGAGCAGTACTTC CASSLATGSYEQYF
. TRBJ2-1 TRBD2 TRBV27 TGTGCCAGCAGTTCCCCCCTCCTAGCGGGCCACAATGAGCAGTTCTTC CASSSPLLAGHNEQFF
. TRBJ2-1 . TRBV6-1 TGTGCCACACAGCTCAATGAGCAGTTCTTC CATQLNEQFF
. TRBJ2-7 . TRBV7-9 TGTGCCAGCAGCTTAGGGGGGGGCGAGGGCCTTTACGAGCAGTACTTC CASSLGGGEGLYEQYF
. TRBJ2-1 . TRBV4-1 TGCGCCAGCAGCCCGGGACCCCAAGGCAATGAGCAGTTCTTC CASSPGPQGNEQFF
. TRBJ2-2 TRBD2 TRBV5-5 TGTGCCAGCAGCCCCATTGGACTAGCGGGAGGAGGGGTCGGCGGGGAGCTGTTTTTT CASSPIGLAGGGVGGELFF
. TRBJ2-3 . TRBV9 TGTGCCAGCAGCCCATCGGGACGGTGGGGGGATACGCAGTATTTT CASSPSGRWGDTQYF
. TRBJ1-2 . TRBV7-2 TGTGCCAGCAGCCGTGGGACAAGCTATGGCTACACCTTC CASSRGTSYGYTF
few TRBJ2-1 . TRBV11-3 TGTGCCAGCAGCACGGGACTCTCCAGGGAGCAGTTCTTC CASSTGLSREQFF
. TRBJ2-1 . TRBV11-3 TGTGCCAGCAGCCCCCCACTAGCAGATACCTACAATGAGCAGTTCTTC CASSPPLADTYNEQFF
. TRBJ2-1 . TRBV27 TGTGCCAGCAGTGGGAGCGGGCGCCGCAGCTACAATGAGCAGTTCTTC CASSGSGRRSYNEQFF
. TRBJ1-5 . TRBV10-2 TGCGCCAGCAGTGAGCGGGACGGCCTCAATCAGCCCCAGCATTTT CASSERDGLNQPQHF
. TRBJ2-7 TRBD1 TRBV9 TGTGCCAGCAGCGTAGGTCGGGACAGGGGCTACGAGCAGTACTTC CASSVGRDRGYEQYF
. TRBJ1-2 . TRBV30 TGTGCCTTGGACGGGAGGGATGGCTACACCTTC CALDGRDGYTF
once TRBJ2-1 TRBD2 TRBV7-9 TGTGCCAGCAGCTCGGGGGGATCTTACAATGAGCAGTTCTTC CASSSGGSYNEQFF
. TRBJ2-7 . TRBV27 TGTGCCAGCAGTTCCCCGGGTTCCGACTACGAGCAGTACTTC CASSSPGSDYEQYF
. TRBJ1-1 . TRBV2 TGTGCCAGCAGGGGGTTGAACACTGAAGCTTTCTTT CASRGLNTEAFF
. TRBJ2-7 TRBD1 TRBV4-1 TGCGCCAGCAGCCAAATCACAGGGGGACCTCGGTTGGAGCAGTACTTC CASSQITGGPRLEQYF
. TRBJ1-1 . TRBV5-3 TGTGCCAGAAGCTTGGCAGGCCTTGTCCCCCCCCGTAACACTGAAGCTTTCTTT CARSLAGLVPPRNTEAFF
. TRBJ2-7 TRBD1 TRBV7-8 TGTGCCAGCAGCTTACTTCTCCCGGGCGTAGGGGGCGCGTCCTACGAGCAGTACTTC CASSLLLPGVGGASYEQYF
few TRBJ2-3 . TRBV6-4 TGTGCCAGCAGTGACTCTCAGGGGGGGGGCACAGATACGCAGTATTTT CASSDSQGGGTDTQYF
. TRBJ2-7 . TRBV7-9 TGTGCCAGCAGCGGACAGACACCCCCCTACGAGCAGTACTTC CASSGQTPPYEQYF